The subject of this entry is one T cell receptor beta chain. No antigen is known for it. Naive CD8 cells comprised CD45RO-negative, CCR7-positively selected cells, excluding terminally differentiated effector memory CD45RA+ cells. All of the donors resided in Nashville, Tennessee, and each was a Caucasian adult. The data were obtained in a study of shared clonotypes between healthy human individuals. Findings and limits, study-wide: At large depth, rarefaction still showed sorted-subset sequencing to be incomplete.

Original processing notes: Junction-only sequences without quality scores came from ImmunoSEQ, so filtering differed. Profiling relied on immunoSEQ multiplex PCR, and the TCRdb table lists in-frame clones only, not all of them. V and J calls and clone size are given by that table; D and trimming were obtained from the DNA. The table records hundreds of thousands of clones, roughly 96% of them present only once. The TCR was taken from a woman between 25 and 40 years old in good health. Sequences were obtained from naive CD8+ T cells sorted from blood.

The CDR3 nucleotides are TGCAGCGTTGAAGGGGGGGGGCGCCCCGGGGAGCTGTTTTTT. It encodes CSVEGGGRPGELFF. This rearrangement joins TRBV29-1 to TRBJ2-2, with TRBD2 as a possible D gene (7 bases). Between the trimmed V and J ends, which lost 1 base and 6 bases, there was a span of 12 bases. Germline lookup yields CDR1 SQVTM and CDR2 ANQGSEA. There are 14 residues in the CDR3.